This is a list of T cell receptor beta chains from one sample in a study of blood T cell repertoires in COVID-19. The table came from immunoSEQ multiplex PCR; TCRdb's copy has only in-frame clones and leaves some out. This sample carries around 150,000 clones, approximately 86% of them seen once, and the ten largest clones take about 4.1%. The sample taken for sequencing was peripheral blood. These receptors were taken from a woman in her sixties or seventies with active or convalescent COVID-19. Each CDR3 is given with its conserved first and last residue. D genes are given only for firm matches. Size is stated for part of the rows, as once, few or many counts, or as a class when the clone is expanded.

>-|TRBV12-5|TRBJ1-6|-
TGTGCTAGTGGAATAGGGGGGGCGAATTCACCCCTCCACTTT
CASGIGGANSPLHF
>-|TRBV18|TRBJ2-7|once
TGTGCCAGCTCACCCCGTCAGGCGACCTACGAGCAGTACTTC
CASSPRQATYEQYF
>TRBD2|TRBV10-3|TRBJ2-2|-
TGTGCCATCAGTGAAATGCTCGGGGGGGCGAACACCGGGGAGCTGTTTTTT
CAISEMLGGANTGELFF
>TRBD2|TRBV4-2|TRBJ2-1|-
TGTGCCAGCAGCCCTACCGGGACTACCTACAATGAGCAGTTCTTC
CASSPTGTTYNEQFF
>-|TRBV11-3|TRBJ2-5|-
TGTGCCAGCAGCTTAGGGGCTAGCGTTTGGGAGACCCAGTACTTC
CASSLGASVWETQYF
>-|TRBV10-2|TRBJ1-2|-
TGCGCCAGCAGTGATGATCAAGGGGACTATGGCTACACCTTC
CASSDDQGDYGYTF
>TRBD2|TRBV10-2|TRBJ2-1|-
TGCGCCACCGACCCGGGGACTAGCGGGGGCAAGCAGTTCTTC
CATDPGTSGGKQFF
>TRBD1|TRBV19|TRBJ1-1|-
TGTGCCAGTAGTGTCGCTACAGGGGGCGACACTGAAGCTTTCTTT
CASSVATGGDTEAFF
>-|TRBV24-1|TRBJ2-1|-
TGTGCCACCAGTGAGCCGACAGTAAGCAATGAGCAGTTCTTC
CATSEPTVSNEQFF
>TRBD1|TRBV9|TRBJ1-1|-
TGTGCCAGCAGCGCGGACAGGGGGGAGCACCCTGAAGCTTTCTTT
CASSADRGEHPEAFF
>TRBD1|TRBV6-5|TRBJ1-2|-
TGTGCCAGCCAGCGGGGGGCAGGGGGAGGCTATGGCTACACCTTC
CASQRGAGGGYGYTF
>TRBD2|TRBV30|TRBJ2-2|-
TGTGCCTGGAGTAGCGGGAGGGCCATCGGGGAGCTGTTTTTT
CAWSSGRAIGELFF
>-|TRBV30|TRBJ1-3|-
TGTGCCTGGACCGTTTCAGGGGCCTCCTCTGGAAACACCATATATTTT
CAWTVSGASSGNTIYF
>TRBD1|TRBV7-8|TRBJ1-4|few
TGTGCCAGCAGCTTAGGGACAGGGCTATCTAATGAAAAACTGTTTTTT
CASSLGTGLSNEKLFF
>-|TRBV20-1|TRBJ1-1|-
TGCAGTGCTAGGACAGGCACTGAAGCTTTCTTT
CSARTGTEAFF
>-|TRBV7-2|TRBJ1-5|-
TGTGCCAGCAGCTCCTTCGCTACTTCAAATCAGCCCCAGCATTTT
CASSSFATSNQPQHF
>TRBD2|TRBV3-1/TRBV3-2|TRBJ2-1|few
TGTGCCAGCAGCCAAGAGGGACTAGGGAAGTTCTTC
CASSQEGLGKFF
>-|TRBV29-1|TRBJ1-1|-
TGCAGCGTCCTACAGGGTAACACTGAAGCTTTCTTT
CSVLQGNTEAFF
>TRBD2|TRBV19|TRBJ2-3|-
TGTGCCAGTAGTATATCACCCCTAGCGGGGAGGACAGATACGCAGTATTTT
CASSISPLAGRTDTQYF
>-|TRBV2|TRBJ1-4|-
TGTGCCAGCAGTTCGAGACACGCAACTAATGAAAAACTGTTTTTT
CASSSRHATNEKLFF
>TRBD2|TRBV7-7|TRBJ2-5|-
TGTGCTAGCAGCCCCGGACTAGCGGAGACCCAGTACTTC
CASSPGLAETQYF
>-|TRBV30|TRBJ2-2|-
TGTGCCTGGGTTACAGCGGGTTCGAACACCGGGGAGCTGTTTTTT
CAWVTAGSNTGELFF
>TRBD1|TRBV5-1|TRBJ2-1|few
TGCGCCAGCAGCTTAGGTCCGACAGGGGGAAATGAGCAGTTCTTC
CASSLGPTGGNEQFF
>-|TRBV5-1|TRBJ2-5|-
TGCGCCAGCAGCTCAAGAGGGTTCCAAGAGACCCAGTACTTC
CASSSRGFQETQYF
>-|TRBV6-2/TRBV6-3|TRBJ1-1|-
TGTGCCAGCAGTATAGACAGAACTGAAGCTTTCTTT
CASSIDRTEAFF
>-|TRBV5-8|TRBJ1-2|-
TGTGCCAGCAGCTTGGTTACTGCCGCGGGGGGCTACACCTTC
CASSLVTAAGGYTF
>TRBD1|TRBV5-1|TRBJ2-5|-
TGCGCCAGCAGCCTGCAGGGACAGGGGGAAGAGACCCAGTACTTC
CASSLQGQGEETQYF
>TRBD2|TRBV10-3|TRBJ2-3|-
TGTGCCATCAGTTCGACTAGCGGGGCACTGTCCACAGATACGCAGTATTTT
CAISSTSGALSTDTQYF
>-|TRBV2|TRBJ1-2|-
TGTGCCAGCAGTGAGCAGGGGGGCTACACCTTC
CASSEQGGYTF
>TRBD1|TRBV19|TRBJ1-4|-
TGTGCCAGTAGCCCCTGGGACAGCGCAACTAATGAAAAACTGTTTTTT
CASSPWDSATNEKLFF
>-|TRBV18|TRBJ1-2|-
TGTGCCAGCTCACTTGAACAGGGATCCCATGGCTACACCTTC
CASSLEQGSHGYTF
>TRBD1|TRBV11-3|TRBJ2-1|-
TGTGCCAGCAGCCCCGGGACAGGGAGTTTGAATGAGCAGTTCTTC
CASSPGTGSLNEQFF
>-|TRBV3-1/TRBV3-2|TRBJ2-7|-
TGTGCCAGCAGCCAAACGGGTAGGCTAACCTACGAGCAGTACTTC
CASSQTGRLTYEQYF
>-|TRBV10-3|TRBJ2-7|-
TGTGCCACATACGGACAGGGAGGGTACGAGCAGTACTTC
CATYGQGGYEQYF
>-|TRBV12-3/TRBV12-4|TRBJ2-4|-
TGTGCCAGCAGTGCTAAAGACATTCAGTACTTC
CASSAKDIQYF
>TRBD2|TRBV30|TRBJ2-3|-
TGTGCCTGGAGTGGGGTAGCGGGGATGGGGGATACGCAGTATTTT
CAWSGVAGMGDTQYF
>-|TRBV7-2|TRBJ2-5|-
TGTGCCAGCAGCTTAGCTGGCGGGTACCAAGAGACCCAGTACTTC
CASSLAGGYQETQYF
>TRBD1|TRBV11-2|TRBJ2-7|once
TGTGCCAGCAGCTTCACCGGGACAGCCTACGAGCAGTACTTC
CASSFTGTAYEQYF
>-|TRBV7-8|TRBJ1-2|-
TGTGCCAGCAGCCTGGCAGGGATTCCAAGCTACACCTTC
CASSLAGIPSYTF
>TRBD1|TRBV2|TRBJ1-2|-
TGTGCCAGCAGTCAATCCGGGACAGGGGTTAGCTATGGCTACACCTTC
CASSQSGTGVSYGYTF
>-|TRBV19|TRBJ1-2|-
TGTGCCAGTAGTATAAACGCAGGGCTGAACTATGGCTACACCTTC
CASSINAGLNYGYTF
>-|TRBV9|TRBJ2-1|-
TGTGCCAGCAGCTCTAGCGGGACAGGGGTAGGTGAGCAGTTCTTC
CASSSSGTGVGEQFF